These 4 T cell receptor beta chains were sequenced from one sample in a study of Ad26.COV2.S vaccination and SARS-CoV-2 variants. Treatment of the sample: roughly 18 received Ad26.COV2.S at low or high dose, single or two shots; 5 received placebo; per-sample allocation not given. The samples were gathered on day 63 after the first injection of vaccine or placebo. The method was immunoSEQ multiplex PCR; TCRdb's version includes in-frame clones alone and lacks a portion of them. The table lists 300,000 to 350,000 clones, 80% to 90% of them singletons. The sample consisted of peripheral blood, taken in a trial of Ad26.COV2.S vaccine versus placebo. The receptor source for this set is a person aged 18 to 59 who received the Ad26.COV2.S COVID-19 vaccine or a placebo.

This clone was seen only once. The chain carries TRBV6-1 and TRBJ1-4, with D perhaps TRBD1 (5 bases). V lost 3 bases and J lost 8, with 13 bases in between. The V gene's germline CDR1 is MNHNS and CDR2 SASEGT. The CDR3 spans 14 residues. The CDR3 DNA is TGTGCCAGCAGTGATGCGGGGGTGCGCGAAAAACTGTTTTTT. Translating it yields CASSDAGVREKLFF.

This clone was picked up a small number of times. The CDR3 loop is CASSPPDQPQHF. As DNA, the CDR3 is TGTGCCAGCAGCCCACCGGATCAGCCCCAGCATTTT. J is TRBJ1-5 and V is TRBV12-3 or TRBV12-4; the D is unclear. With 6 bases removed from V and 5 bases from J, the gap between germline ends came to 8 bases. This CDR3 contains 12 residues.

This clone was observed once. The V call is TRBV18, the J call TRBJ1-5; 7 nucleotides align to TRBD1. The ends lost 3 bases at V and 0 bases at J; junction bases unmatched: 5. Germline CDR1 KGHSH, CDR2 LQKENI. This CDR3 has 16 amino acids. CDR3 coding DNA: TGTGCCAGCTCACCGCCGGGACAGCGTAGCAATCAGCCCCAGCATTTT. It translates to CASSPPGQRSNQPQHF.

The chain uses TRBV7-2 and TRBJ2-1, with a tentative D call TRBD2 (6 bases). The CDR3 spans 14 residues. Deletions cut 3 bases from V and 4 bases from J, with 10 bases between. Germline V CDR1 and CDR2: SGHTA, FQGNSA. This CDR3 is CASSFRLAYNEQFF. As DNA, the CDR3 is TGTGCCAGCAGCTTCCGGCTAGCGTACAATGAGCAGTTCTTC.